This T cell receptor beta chain was captured in a study of OX40 agonist ivuxolimab in advanced cancers. Regarding the research as a whole: Ivuxolimab, which targeted the costimulatory receptor OX40 (CD134), was an agonistic, fully human IgG2 monoclonal antibody. Of the roughly 53 patients in dose escalation, some 20 had hepatocellular carcinoma, about 15 had melanoma, 9 had renal cell carcinoma and 9 had head and neck cancer. Intravenous ivuxolimab was administered to patients every 2 weeks at six dose levels: 0.01, 0.1, 0.3, 1.5, 3 and 10 mg/kg. Patients were allowed to have had prior anti-PD-1, anti-PD-L1 or anti-CTLA-4 therapy, and approximately 37% of the dose-escalation patients had been treated with checkpoint inhibitors. The monotherapy dose-escalation portion (N ≈ 50 patients) of the phase I ivuxolimab trial is reported in the paper. A male proportion of under 85% and a mean age of approximately 60 years, ranging from about 20 to 79, were recorded for the dose-escalation cohort. Partial responses occurred in three dose-escalation patients: two with cutaneous melanoma and one with hepatocellular carcinoma. The point of sequencing TCRbeta in the periphery was to test whether ivuxolimab changed TCR sequence diversity and drove clonal T-cell expansion. General study outcomes and caveats: After ivuxolimab, expanded clones were on average more numerous among CD8+ T cells than among CD4+ T cells. Low levels of normalized T-cell clonal expansion were also seen in some patients who did not respond. Partial responders in the 0.1-3.0 mg/kg groups had among the lowest normalized peripheral clonal expansion, especially among CD8+ T cells. Which antigens the clonally expanded peripheral T cells were specific for was not determined. Clonal expansion of both CD4+ and CD8+ blood T cells was observed from baseline to week 6 at doses 0.1 to 3.0 mg/kg.

Genomic DNA was isolated from the sorted cells so that the TCRbeta CDR3 region could be sequenced. The immunoSEQ Assay was used for sequencing of TCRbeta CDR3 regions. TCRdb retrieved this table from immuneACCESS and kept in-frame rearrangements only. Not all clones are present; in checked studies, unresolved V genes account for under half, and no reason is known for the remainder. The sample profile shows about 93,000 clones; roughly nine tenths of them were found once. Approximately 0.3% of the sample rests with the top ten. The trial excluded patients who had a history of autoimmune disease or were on systemic immunosuppression. Peripheral blood for TCR sequencing was collected from all dose cohorts at baseline, on cycle 4 day 1, and on cycle 7 day 1. Samples came from an open-label, multicenter, first-in-human phase I dose-escalation trial of ivuxolimab. Adults with locally advanced or metastatic head and neck squamous cell, hepatocellular, melanoma or renal cell carcinoma were enrolled in the trial. Before TCR sequencing, CD4+ and CD8+ T cells were separately sorted from peripheral blood.

To note about this clone: Which antigen it targets is not known. Base qualities are not provided; no much larger clone lies one nucleotide away.

V is pruned by 6 bases and J by 0 bases, leaving 6 bases of the junction without a gene match. From cysteine to phenylalanine, the CDR3 is 15 amino acids long. The only DNA kept is the CDR3, 45 bases in frame from the first base. The germline V gene sets CDR1 to MRHNA and CDR2 to SNTAGT. The sample here was CD4+ or CD8+ T cells sorted from blood, taken in a trial of the OX40 agonist ivuxolimab. The TCR sequence derives from an adult with an advanced solid tumor such as melanoma, head and neck, liver or kidney cancer. The sequence links TRBV6-4 to TRBJ2-3, and 7 bases in between align with TRBD2. The CDR3 region has the sequence CASSHLADSTDTQYF. The DNA sequence is as follows: TGTGCCAGCAGCCATCTAGCGGATAGCACAGATACGCAGTATTTT.